Listed below are T cell receptor beta chains from one sample, sequenced in a study of shared clonotypes between healthy human individuals. Sequencing used immunoSEQ multiplex PCR; TCRdb keeps in-frame clones, though not all of them. This table has about 1.1 million clones, around 78% appearing once. The sample was memory CD4+ T cells from PBMCs. The source of these receptors is a man younger than 35 in good health. Some clones in this sample may be carry-over from other donors' samples. Both conserved end residues are part of each CDR3. The D gene is left open where the match is weak. Size is stated for part of the rows, as once, few or many counts, or as a class when the clone is expanded.

d_call	v_call	clone_size	j_call	cdr3_nt	cdr3_aa
-	TRBV9	-	TRBJ1-5	TGTGCCAGCAGCGTAGGACAGAATCAGCCCCAGCATTTT	CASSVGQNQPQHF
-	TRBV7-9	-	TRBJ2-2	TGTGCCAGCAGCTTCGACGGTGGGAGGAACACCGGGGAGCTGTTTTTT	CASSFDGGRNTGELFF
-	TRBV27	-	TRBJ2-7	TGTGCCAGCAGTTTAAAGGGTGGCGGAGGGGGCTCCTACGAGCAGTACTTC	CASSLKGGGGGSYEQYF
-	TRBV4-2	-	TRBJ2-7	TGTGCCAGCAGCCAGGCCGGGACGGGAGTCTACGAGCAGTACTTC	CASSQAGTGVYEQYF
-	TRBV5-1	-	TRBJ1-1	TGCGCCAGCAGCCCCTTGACAGGAGTCGGTGAAGCTTTCTTT	CASSPLTGVGEAFF
-	TRBV19	-	TRBJ2-7	TGTGCCAGTAGTATAACCATGCCTACCCAAAATCAGGCCGAGCAGTACTTC	CASSITMPTQNQAEQYF
TRBD2	TRBV7-2	-	TRBJ2-6	TGTGCCAGCAGCTTAGCGATAGCGGGAGGTGCTGGGGCCAACGTCCTGACTTTC	CASSLAIAGGAGANVLTF
-	TRBV7-9	few	TRBJ1-4	TGTGCCAGCAGCCGGGTGGCAACTAATGAAAAACTGTTTTTT	CASSRVATNEKLFF
-	TRBV30	-	TRBJ1-2	TGTGCCCTAGGTCGGGGGCCCTATGGCTACACCTTC	CALGRGPYGYTF
TRBD2	TRBV27	-	TRBJ2-1	TGTGCCAGCACAAAAATCGGGCTAGCGGGAGGGATAAACAATGAGCAGTTCTTC	CASTKIGLAGGINNEQFF
-	TRBV29-1	few	TRBJ1-4	TGCAGCGTGTCCGGGACCACTAATGAAAAACTGTTTTTT	CSVSGTTNEKLFF
TRBD1	TRBV27	-	TRBJ1-5	TGTGCCAGCAGTTGGACAGGGGCCCTAAATCAGCCCCAGCATTTT	CASSWTGALNQPQHF
-	TRBV9	-	TRBJ2-1	TGTGCCAGCAGCCTCCGCCCGGGTGGCCCAAACAATGAGCAGTTCTTC	CASSLRPGGPNNEQFF
-	TRBV4-1	few	TRBJ2-7	TGCGCCAGCAGCCCCGGGACTGCCTTAGATTTCGAGCAGTACTTC	CASSPGTALDFEQYF
-	TRBV6-5	-	TRBJ2-5	TGTGCCAGCATGGGCAGAAATGGAGAGACCCAGTACTTC	CASMGRNGETQYF
-	TRBV27	many	TRBJ1-5	TGTGCCAGCAGTATGATGAAGGGGCGAAATCAGCCCCAGCATTTT	CASSMMKGRNQPQHF
TRBD1	TRBV29-1	few	TRBJ1-2	TGCAGCGTTGTACCGGCAGGGGGCAGAGGCTACACCTTC	CSVVPAGGRGYTF
-	TRBV5-6	-	TRBJ1-1	TGTGCCAGCAGCTTCGCTCCCCGGGGCGAAGCTTTCTTT	CASSFAPRGEAFF
-	TRBV6-1	-	TRBJ2-7	TGTGCCAGCGCGCAGGGTGCCTACGAGCAGTACTTC	CASAQGAYEQYF
TRBD1	TRBV18	-	TRBJ2-1	TGTGCCAGCTCACCCCGGCCTGGGACAGATAGCTCCTACAATGAGCAGTTCTTC	CASSPRPGTDSSYNEQFF
-	TRBV5-4	-	TRBJ1-1	TGTGCCAGCAGCTCCCAAGAGAGAGGTAACACTGAAGCTTTCTTT	CASSSQERGNTEAFF
-	TRBV28	-	TRBJ2-3	TGTGCCAGCAGCCCCAAAAGGGTCCGCACAGATACGCAGTATTTT	CASSPKRVRTDTQYF
-	TRBV6-6	-	TRBJ1-5	TGTGCCAGCAGTTACCGCGAGAGCCAGAATCAGCCCCAGCATTTT	CASSYRESQNQPQHF
-	TRBV10-1	-	TRBJ2-7	TGCGCCAGCAGTGAGTATCCGGGAGTAGGCTACGAGCAGTACTTC	CASSEYPGVGYEQYF
-	TRBV10-3	-	TRBJ1-5	TGTGCCTCAAAACTCACCGGCGGCGGCAATCAGCCCCAGCATTTT	CASKLTGGGNQPQHF
-	TRBV7-9	-	TRBJ1-5	TGTGCCAGCAGCTTTAGCAAGCCCGGGACTCAAACCCAGCCCCAGCATTTT	CASSFSKPGTQTQPQHF
-	TRBV2	many	TRBJ2-3	TGTGCCAGGATCAAGCGAAGCACAGATACGCAGTATTTT	CARIKRSTDTQYF
-	TRBV5-1	few	TRBJ2-1	TGCGCCAGCAGCGACAGATTGGGTGACAATGAGCAGTTCTTC	CASSDRLGDNEQFF
-	TRBV27	-	TRBJ2-2	TGTGCCAGCTCTCAGGTCCCCCTTGCCGGGGAGCTGTTTTTT	CASSQVPLAGELFF
TRBD2	TRBV27	once	TRBJ2-7	TGTGCCAGCAGTTCAGCGGGGAGTTACGAGCAGTACTTC	CASSSAGSYEQYF
-	TRBV5-1	-	TRBJ2-1	TGCGCCAGCAGCTTGATGACCAGCTACAATGAGCAGTTCTTC	CASSLMTSYNEQFF
-	TRBV9	-	TRBJ2-3	TGTGCCAGCAGCGTAGGGAGGGGAGTCGCAGATACGCAGTATTTT	CASSVGRGVADTQYF
-	TRBV6-5	-	TRBJ1-1	TGTGCCAGCAATGGGGGAGGCACTGAAGCTTTCTTT	CASNGGGTEAFF
-	TRBV10-3	-	TRBJ1-1	TGTGCCATCTCCCTTGGGGGGGTCTGGAACACTGAAGCTTTCTTT	CAISLGGVWNTEAFF
TRBD1	TRBV6-5	few	TRBJ1-1	TGTGCCAGCAGTGGGAACAGGGGAAACACTGAAGCTTTCTTT	CASSGNRGNTEAFF
-	TRBV5-1	many	TRBJ2-7	TGCGCCAGCAGCTTGGTACCGGACTCCTACGAGCAGTACTTC	CASSLVPDSYEQYF
-	TRBV5-6	-	TRBJ2-5	TGTGCCAGCAGCTCGGCAAGGGGTGGAGAGACCCAGTACTTC	CASSSARGGETQYF
TRBD1	TRBV18	-	TRBJ1-5	TGTGCCAGCTCATTGACAGGGGATAGCAATCAGCCCCAGCATTTT	CASSLTGDSNQPQHF
-	TRBV29-1	-	TRBJ1-2	TGCAGCGTCCGGGACCGCTCGAACTATGGCTACACCTTC	CSVRDRSNYGYTF
-	TRBV30	-	TRBJ2-7	TGTGCCTGGAGTGCTCTAGCTTCCTACGAGCAGTACTTC	CAWSALASYEQYF
-	TRBV20-1	few	TRBJ1-4	TGCAGTGCTAGAAAGGGAAAACTGTTTTTT	CSARKGKLFF
-	TRBV4-1	-	TRBJ1-2	TGCGCCAGCAGCCAAGTGGGAAACAGAAACTATGGCTACACCTTC	CASSQVGNRNYGYTF
TRBD1	TRBV7-9	-	TRBJ1-5	TGTGCCAGCAGCTTAGGGACAGGGGGCCCACGTCAGCCCCAGCATTTT	CASSLGTGGPRQPQHF
-	TRBV5-1	-	TRBJ2-1	TGCGCCAGCAGCTTGAGAAGCGGCACAGGGTACAATGAGCAGTTCTTC	CASSLRSGTGYNEQFF
-	TRBV5-1	-	TRBJ2-1	TGCGCCAGCAGCTTAGTGGGAGGCTACAATGAGCAGTTCTTC	CASSLVGGYNEQFF
TRBD1	TRBV19	few	TRBJ1-3	TGTGCCAGTAGTAGCAAACCGGGACAGGGCTTTTCTGGAAACACCATATATTTT	CASSSKPGQGFSGNTIYF
-	TRBV2	-	TRBJ1-4	TGTGCCAGCACCGAGCTAGCCGGCGGTGAAAAACTGTTTTTT	CASTELAGGEKLFF
-	TRBV19	-	TRBJ1-1	TGTGCCAGTACTAGTTCGGTCTTGAAATCCTCATACACTGAAGCTTTCTTT	CASTSSVLKSSYTEAFF
TRBD2	TRBV6-1	-	TRBJ2-7	TGTGCCAGCATTCAGCTAGCGGGGGGGACCTACGAGCAGTACTTC	CASIQLAGGTYEQYF
TRBD2	TRBV5-1	-	TRBJ2-3	TGCGCCAGCAGCCCCTCTAGCGGAGGTAGCACAGATACGCAGTATTTT	CASSPSSGGSTDTQYF
-	TRBV6-1	-	TRBJ2-6	TGTGCCAGCCTCCGGGCTGGGGCCAACGTCCTGACTTTC	CASLRAGANVLTF
TRBD2	TRBV28	once	TRBJ2-7	TGTGCCAGCAGCCTTGGCGGGAGAGTCCACGAGCAGTACTTC	CASSLGGRVHEQYF
-	TRBV5-1	-	TRBJ2-5	TGCGCCAGCAGCTCGCAGGGTTGGGAGGAGACCCAGTACTTC	CASSSQGWEETQYF
-	TRBV25-1	-	TRBJ1-5	TGTGCCAGCAGTGACTCTGGCCCGGGAGTCTATAGCAATCAGCCCCAGCATTTT	CASSDSGPGVYSNQPQHF